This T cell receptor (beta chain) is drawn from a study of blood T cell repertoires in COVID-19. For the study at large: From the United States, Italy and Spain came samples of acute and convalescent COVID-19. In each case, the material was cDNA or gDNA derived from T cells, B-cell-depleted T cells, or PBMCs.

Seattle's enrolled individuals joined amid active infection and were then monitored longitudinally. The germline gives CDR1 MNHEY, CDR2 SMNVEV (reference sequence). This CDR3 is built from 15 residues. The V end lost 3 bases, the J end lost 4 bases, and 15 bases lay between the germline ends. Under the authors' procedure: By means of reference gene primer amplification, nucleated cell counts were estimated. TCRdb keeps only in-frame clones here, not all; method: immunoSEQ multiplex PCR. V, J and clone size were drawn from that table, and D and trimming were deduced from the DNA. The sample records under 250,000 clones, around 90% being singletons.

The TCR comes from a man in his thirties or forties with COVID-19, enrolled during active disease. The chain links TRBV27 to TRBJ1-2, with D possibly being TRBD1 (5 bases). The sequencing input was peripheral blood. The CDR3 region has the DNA TGTGCCAGCAGTTTCGGCCAGGGCGTCGGCTATGGCTACACCTTC. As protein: CASSFGQGVGYGYTF.